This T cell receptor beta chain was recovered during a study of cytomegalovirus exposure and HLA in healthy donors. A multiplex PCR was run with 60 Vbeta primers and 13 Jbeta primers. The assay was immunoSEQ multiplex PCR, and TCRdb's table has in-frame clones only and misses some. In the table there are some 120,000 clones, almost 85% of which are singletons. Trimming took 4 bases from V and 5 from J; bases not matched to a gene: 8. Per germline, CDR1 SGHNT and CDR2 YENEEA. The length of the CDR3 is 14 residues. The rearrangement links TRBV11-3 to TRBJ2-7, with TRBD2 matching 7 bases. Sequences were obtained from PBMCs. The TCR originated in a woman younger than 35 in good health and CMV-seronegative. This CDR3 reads CASSSPWGGNEQYF. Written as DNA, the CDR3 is TGTGCCAGCAGCTCCCCATGGGGAGGGAACGAGCAGTACTTC.